This TCR beta chain was documented in a study of beta chain features in type 1 diabetes. Expressed TCRB transcripts were sequenced, since all the RNA that had been isolated was reverse transcribed. The method was immunoSEQ multiplex PCR; TCRdb's version includes in-frame clones alone and lacks a portion of them. The sample shows fewer than 200,000 clones, approximately 8.1% of them seen only once. The germline V gene encodes CDR1 MDHEN and CDR2 SYDVKM. Germline trimming cut 4 bases from V and 6 bases from J; bases unmatched to any gene: 10. The CDR3 is 16 residues long. This clone has a handful of counts.

The clonotype was recovered from a man between 18 and 29 years old in good health. The V gene is TRBV28, the J gene TRBJ2-1, with 9 bases lining up with TRBD2. Sequencing was carried out using central memory CD4+ T cells from blood. CDR3 bases: TGTGCCAGCAGTTCCCCGAGGGTAGCGGGAGTCAATGAGCAGTTCTTC. Its protein is CASSSPRVAGVNEQFF.